The clone carrying this T cell receptor beta chain was counted many times. Its target is unknown. This record belongs to a study of blood T cells in healthy people across ages. CDR3 length equals 10 residues. Trimming pared 8 bases from V and 2 bases from J, leaving 3 bases between. Germline V lookup: CDR1 SGHTA, CDR2 FQGNSA. Primed by a sample-barcoded 5' primer and a J-beta primer mix, a second PCR proceeded for 7 to 11 cycles. From each sample, at least 2.5 million paired-end reads containing CDR3 were obtained. TCRdb re-called the 5' RACE reads with MiXCR, one entry per CDR3 protein. The sample includes hundreds of thousands of distinct CDR3 sequences, 58% of them seen just once. General observations from the study: Comparison with aged donors showed that long-lived donors had more naive CD4+ cells and higher diversity.

The sample was blood. The origin of this receptor is a man aged 25-45 years in good health. This chain joins TRBV7-2 and TRBJ2-5, with D unclear. The CDR3 DNA reads TGTGCCAGCGGACAAGAGACCCAGTACTTC. Translating gives CASGQETQYF. Full variable domain (rest looked up from reference TRBV7-2 and TRBJ2-5): GAGVSQSPSNKVTEKGKDVELRCDPISGHTALYWYRQSLGQGLEFLIYFQGNSAPDKSGLPSDRFSAERTGGSVSTLTIQRTQQEDSAVYLCASGQETQYFGPGTRLLVL.